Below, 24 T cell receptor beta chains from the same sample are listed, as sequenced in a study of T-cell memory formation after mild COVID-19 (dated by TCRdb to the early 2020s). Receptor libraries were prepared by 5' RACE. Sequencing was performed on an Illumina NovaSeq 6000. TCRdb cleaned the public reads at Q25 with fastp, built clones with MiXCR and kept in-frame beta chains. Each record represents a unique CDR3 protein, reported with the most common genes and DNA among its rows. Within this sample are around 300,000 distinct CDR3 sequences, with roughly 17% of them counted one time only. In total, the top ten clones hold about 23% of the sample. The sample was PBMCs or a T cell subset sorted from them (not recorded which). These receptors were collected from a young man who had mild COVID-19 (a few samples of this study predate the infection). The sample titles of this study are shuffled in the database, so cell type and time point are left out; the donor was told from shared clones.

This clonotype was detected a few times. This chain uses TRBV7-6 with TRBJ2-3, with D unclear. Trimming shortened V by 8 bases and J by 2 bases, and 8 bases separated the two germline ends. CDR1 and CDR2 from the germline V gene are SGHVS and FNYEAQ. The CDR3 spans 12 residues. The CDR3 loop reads CASGPVTDTQYF. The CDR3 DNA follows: TGTGCCAGCGGCCCGGTCACAGATACGCAGTATTTT. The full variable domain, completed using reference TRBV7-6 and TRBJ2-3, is GAGVSQSPRYKVTKRGQDVALRCDPISGHVSLYWYRQALGQGPEFLTYFNYEAQQDKSGLPNDRFSAERPEGSISTLTIQRTEQRDSAMYRCASGPVTDTQYFGPGTRLTVL.

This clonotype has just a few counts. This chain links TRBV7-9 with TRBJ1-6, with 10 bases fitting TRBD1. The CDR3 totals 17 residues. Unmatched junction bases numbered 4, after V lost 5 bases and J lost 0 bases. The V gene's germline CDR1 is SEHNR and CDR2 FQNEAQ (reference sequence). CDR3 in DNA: TGTGCCAGCAGCGGGACAGGGGCGAGCTCCTATAATTCACCCCTCCACTTT. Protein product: CASSGTGASSYNSPLHF. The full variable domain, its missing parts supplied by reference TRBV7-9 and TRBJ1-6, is DTGVSQNPRHKITKRGQNVTFRCDPISEHNRLYWYRQTLGQGPEFLTYFQNEAQLEKSRLLSDRFSAERPKGSFSTLEIQRTEQGDSAMYLCASSGTGASSYNSPLHFGNGTRLTVT.

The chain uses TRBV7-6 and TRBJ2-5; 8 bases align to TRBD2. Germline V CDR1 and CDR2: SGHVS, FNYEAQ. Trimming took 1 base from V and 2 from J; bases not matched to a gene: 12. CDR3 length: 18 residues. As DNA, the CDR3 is TGTGCCAGCAGCTTAGAGAGGCGCGGCGGGGGGCTGCAAGAGACCCAGTACTTC. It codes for CASSLERRGGGLQETQYF.

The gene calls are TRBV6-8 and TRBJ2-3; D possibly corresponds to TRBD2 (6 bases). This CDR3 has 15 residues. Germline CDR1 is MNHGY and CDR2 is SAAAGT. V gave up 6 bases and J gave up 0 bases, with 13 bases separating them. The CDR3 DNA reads TGTGCCAGCAGCGCGCCCGGGACTAGCACAGATACGCAGTATTTT. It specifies CASSAPGTSTDTQYF.

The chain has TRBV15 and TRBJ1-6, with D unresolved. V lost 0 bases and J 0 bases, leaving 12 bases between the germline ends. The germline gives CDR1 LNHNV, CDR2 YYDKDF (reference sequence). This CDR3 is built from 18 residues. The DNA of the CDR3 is TGTGCCACCAGCAGAGATCGGGAGTCAAGCTCCTATAATTCACCCCTCCACTTT. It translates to CATSRDRESSSYNSPLHF. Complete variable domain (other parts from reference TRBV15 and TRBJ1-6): DAMVIQNPRYQVTQFGKPVTLSCSQTLNHNVMYWYQQKSSQAPKLLFHYYDKDFNNEADTPDNFQSRRPNTSFCFLDIRSPGLGDTAMYLCATSRDRESSSYNSPLHFGNGTRLTVT.

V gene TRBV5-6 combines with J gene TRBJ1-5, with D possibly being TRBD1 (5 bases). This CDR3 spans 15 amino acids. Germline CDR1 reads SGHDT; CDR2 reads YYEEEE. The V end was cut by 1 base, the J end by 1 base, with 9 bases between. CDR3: CASSLRQGSNQPQHF. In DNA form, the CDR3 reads TGTGCCAGCAGCTTGCGGCAGGGAAGCAATCAGCCCCAGCATTTT.

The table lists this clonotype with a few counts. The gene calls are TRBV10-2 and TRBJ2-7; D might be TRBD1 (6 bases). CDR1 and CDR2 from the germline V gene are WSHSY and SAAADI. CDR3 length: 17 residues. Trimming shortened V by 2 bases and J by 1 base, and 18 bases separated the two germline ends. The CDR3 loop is CASSERGLRDTSYEQYF. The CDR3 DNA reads TGCGCCAGCAGTGAGCGAGGGCTCCGGGACACTTCCTACGAGCAGTACTTC.

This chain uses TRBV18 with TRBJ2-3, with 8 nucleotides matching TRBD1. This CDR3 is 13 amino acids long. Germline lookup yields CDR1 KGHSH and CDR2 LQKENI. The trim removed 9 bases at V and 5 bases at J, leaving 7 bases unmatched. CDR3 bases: TGTGCCAGTCTTCAGGGGGCTCTAGATACGCAGTATTTT. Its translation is CASLQGALDTQYF.

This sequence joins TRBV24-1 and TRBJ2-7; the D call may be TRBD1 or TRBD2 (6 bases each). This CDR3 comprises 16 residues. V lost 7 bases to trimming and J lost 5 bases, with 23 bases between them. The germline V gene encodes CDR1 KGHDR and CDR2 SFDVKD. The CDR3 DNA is TGTGCCACCAGGACAAGTCGGGGGCTGCCAAAGGACGAGCAGTACGTC. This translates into CATRTSRGLPKDEQYV.

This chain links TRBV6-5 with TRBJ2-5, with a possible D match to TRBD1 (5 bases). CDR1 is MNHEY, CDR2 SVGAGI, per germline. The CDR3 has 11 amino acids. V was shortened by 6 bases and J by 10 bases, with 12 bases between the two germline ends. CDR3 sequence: CASSDGASQYF. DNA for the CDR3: TGTGCCAGCAGCGATGGGGCGAGCCAGTACTTC.

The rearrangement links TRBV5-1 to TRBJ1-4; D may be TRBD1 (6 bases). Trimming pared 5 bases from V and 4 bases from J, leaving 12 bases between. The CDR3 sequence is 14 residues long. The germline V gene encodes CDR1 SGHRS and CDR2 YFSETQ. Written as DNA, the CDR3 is TGCGCCAGCAGACCAGGGGTGGGTAATGAAAAACTGTTTTTT. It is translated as CASRPGVGNEKLFF.

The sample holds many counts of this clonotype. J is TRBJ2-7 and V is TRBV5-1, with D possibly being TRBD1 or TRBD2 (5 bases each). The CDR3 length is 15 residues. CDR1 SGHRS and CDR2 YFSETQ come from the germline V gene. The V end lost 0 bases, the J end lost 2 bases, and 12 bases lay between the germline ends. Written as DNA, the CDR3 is TGCGCCAGCAGCTTGGACGGGACCCCCACCTACGAGCAGTACGTC. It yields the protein CASSLDGTPTYEQYV.

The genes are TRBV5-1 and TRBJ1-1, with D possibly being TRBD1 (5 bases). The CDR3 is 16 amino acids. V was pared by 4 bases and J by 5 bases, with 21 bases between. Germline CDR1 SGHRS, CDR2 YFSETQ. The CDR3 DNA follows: TGCGCCAGCAGCGCTTTATTGGGGTCGGGGCGGACTGAAGCTTTCTTT. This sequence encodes CASSALLGSGRTEAFF. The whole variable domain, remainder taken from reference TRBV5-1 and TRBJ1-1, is KAGVTQTPRYLIKTRGQQVTLSCSPISGHRSVSWYQQTPGQGLQFLFEYFSETQRNKGNFPGRFSGRQFSNSRSEMNVSTLELGDSALYLCASSALLGSGRTEAFFGQGTRLTVV.

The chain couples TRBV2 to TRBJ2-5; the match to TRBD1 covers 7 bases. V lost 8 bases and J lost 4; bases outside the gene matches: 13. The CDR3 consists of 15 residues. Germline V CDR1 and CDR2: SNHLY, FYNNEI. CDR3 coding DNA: TGTGCCAGCCCTGGCCGTGACAGGGAAGGAGAGACCCAGTACTTC. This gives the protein CASPGRDREGETQYF.

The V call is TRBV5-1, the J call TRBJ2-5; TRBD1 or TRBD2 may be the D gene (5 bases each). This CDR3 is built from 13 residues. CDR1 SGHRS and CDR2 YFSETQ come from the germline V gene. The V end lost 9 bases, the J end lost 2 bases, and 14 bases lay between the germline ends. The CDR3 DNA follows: TGCGCCACCAGGCCCGGGACGCAAGAGACCCAGTACTTC. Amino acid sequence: CATRPGTQETQYF.

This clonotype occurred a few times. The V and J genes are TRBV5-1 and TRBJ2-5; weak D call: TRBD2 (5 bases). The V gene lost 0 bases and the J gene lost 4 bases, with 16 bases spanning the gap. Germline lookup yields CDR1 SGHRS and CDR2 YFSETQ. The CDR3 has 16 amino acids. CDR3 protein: CASSLAGRDPPETQYF. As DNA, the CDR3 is TGCGCCAGCAGCTTGGCCGGCCGGGATCCGCCAGAGACCCAGTACTTC.

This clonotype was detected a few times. The CDR3 DNA sequence: TGCAGCGCACCCCCGGGACAGGGGAACACTGAAGCTTTCTTT. It encodes CSAPPGQGNTEAFF. The chain uses TRBV29-1 and TRBJ1-1, with 9 bases identical to TRBD1. CDR1 and CDR2 (germline): SQVTM, ANQGSEA. Trimming removed 7 bases from V and 1 base from J; junction bases left unmatched: 7. The CDR3 contains 14 residues.

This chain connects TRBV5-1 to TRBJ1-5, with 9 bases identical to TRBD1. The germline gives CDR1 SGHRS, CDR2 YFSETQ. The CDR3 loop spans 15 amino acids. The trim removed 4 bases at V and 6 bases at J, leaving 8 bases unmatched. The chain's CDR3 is CASSPGTGWRQPQHF. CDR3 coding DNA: TGCGCCAGCAGCCCCGGGACAGGGTGGCGTCAGCCCCAGCATTTT.

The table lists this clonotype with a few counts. The CDR3 region has the DNA TGCGCCAGCAGCCAAGTAGGGTTCGCTGAAGCTTTCTTT. This gives the protein CASSQVGFAEAFF. The J gene is TRBJ1-1, the V gene TRBV4-1; unclear D gene. The germline V and J ends were trimmed by 1 base and 6 bases, with 9 bases remaining between them. Germline assignment: CDR1 MGHRA and CDR2 YSYEKL. The CDR3 has 13 residues.

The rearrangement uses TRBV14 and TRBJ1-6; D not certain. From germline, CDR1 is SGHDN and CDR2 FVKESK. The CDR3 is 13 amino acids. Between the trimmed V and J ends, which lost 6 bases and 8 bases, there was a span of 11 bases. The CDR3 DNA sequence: TGTGCCAGCAGTAATGGGTGGGATTCACCCCTCCACTTT. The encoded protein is CASSNGWDSPLHF.

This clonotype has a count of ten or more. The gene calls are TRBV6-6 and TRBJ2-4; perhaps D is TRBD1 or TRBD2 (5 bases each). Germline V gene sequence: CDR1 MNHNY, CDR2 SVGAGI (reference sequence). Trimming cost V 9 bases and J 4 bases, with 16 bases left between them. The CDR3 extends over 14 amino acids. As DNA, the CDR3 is TGTGCCAGTCAACCCCGGGACGGTAAAAACATTCAGTACTTC. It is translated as CASQPRDGKNIQYF.

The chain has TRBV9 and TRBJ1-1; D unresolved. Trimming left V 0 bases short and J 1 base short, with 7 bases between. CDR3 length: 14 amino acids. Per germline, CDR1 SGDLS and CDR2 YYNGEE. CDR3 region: CASSVAWGNTEAFF. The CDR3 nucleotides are TGTGCCAGCAGCGTAGCTTGGGGGAACACTGAAGCTTTCTTT. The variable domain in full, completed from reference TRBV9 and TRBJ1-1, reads DSGVTQTPKHLITATGQRVTLRCSPRSGDLSVYWYQQSLDQGLQFLIQYYNGEERAKGNILERFSAQQFPDLHSELNLSSLELGDSALYFCASSVAWGNTEAFFGQGTRLTVV.

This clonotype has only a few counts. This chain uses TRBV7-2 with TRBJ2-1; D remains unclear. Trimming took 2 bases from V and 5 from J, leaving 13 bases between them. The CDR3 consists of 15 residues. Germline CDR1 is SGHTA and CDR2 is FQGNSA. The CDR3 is CASSLMWEGNNEQFF. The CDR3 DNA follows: TGTGCCAGCAGCTTAATGTGGGAAGGGAACAATGAGCAGTTCTTC.

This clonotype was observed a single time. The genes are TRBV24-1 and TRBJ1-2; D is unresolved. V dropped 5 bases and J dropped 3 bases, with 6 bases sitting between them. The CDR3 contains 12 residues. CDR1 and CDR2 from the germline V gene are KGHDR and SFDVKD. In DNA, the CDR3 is TGTGCCACCAGTGGGGAGGACTATGGCTACACCTTC. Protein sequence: CATSGEDYGYTF.